The entry that follows covers one T cell receptor (beta chain) sequence. Its matching antigen is unknown. This table comes from immunoSEQ multiplex PCR, and its TCRdb copy is limited to in-frame clones, with some not included. The sample holds approximately 210,000 clones, roughly 86% seen once. The sample originates from a study of cytomegalovirus exposure and HLA in healthy donors. Study-level points and caveats: There were some public TCRs occurring in many donors, but most TCR sequences were rare. It was reported that the classifier diagnosed cytomegalovirus status with high specificity and sensitivity in both the original and validation cohorts. First-cohort TCR clusters were later found to tend to co-occur in the 90 to 150 validation repertoires. The investigators catalogued about 170 TCR beta chains as cytomegalovirus-associated.

Germline-derived CDR1 and CDR2 are MNHNS and SASEGT. V lost 1 base, J lost 5 bases, and 11 bases lay in between. The CDR3 extends over 14 amino acids. Sequences were obtained from PBMCs. The chain has TRBV6-1 and TRBJ1-1, with D uncertain. The receptor comes from a woman between 18 and 29 years old in good health and CMV-seronegative. This CDR3 is CASSEVGGRTEAFF. In DNA form, the CDR3 reads TGTGCCAGCAGTGAAGTTGGTGGGAGGACTGAAGCTTTCTTT.